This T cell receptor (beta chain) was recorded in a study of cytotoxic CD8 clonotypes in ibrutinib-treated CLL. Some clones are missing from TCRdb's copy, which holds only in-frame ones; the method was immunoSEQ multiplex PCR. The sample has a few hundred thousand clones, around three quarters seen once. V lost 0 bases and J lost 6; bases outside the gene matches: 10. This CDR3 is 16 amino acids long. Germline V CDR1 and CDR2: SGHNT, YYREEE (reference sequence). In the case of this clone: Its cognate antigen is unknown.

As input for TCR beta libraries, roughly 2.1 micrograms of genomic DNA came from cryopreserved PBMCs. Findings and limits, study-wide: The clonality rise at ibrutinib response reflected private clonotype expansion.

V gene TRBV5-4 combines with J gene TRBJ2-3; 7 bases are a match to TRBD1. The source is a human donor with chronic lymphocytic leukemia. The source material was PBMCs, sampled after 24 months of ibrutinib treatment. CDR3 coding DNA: TGTGCCAGCAGCTTGGAAGGGCCACAGGGGTATGATACGCAGTATTTT. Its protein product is CASSLEGPQGYDTQYF.